Presented here are 10 T cell receptor beta chains from one specimen sequenced in a study of T-cell reconstitution after alpha-beta-depleted transplantation in children. The authors prepared the TCRbeta library with unique molecular identifiers. Via MiXCR, TCRdb re-called the PCR reads, giving one row per CDR3 protein. Here the sample spans a few hundred thousand distinct CDR3 sequences, approximately 16% being singletons. Sequencing was performed on PBMCs from the stem cell graft donor, taken from the stem cell graft. The receptor source for this set is a human donor who donated a stem cell graft to a child with acute lymphoblastic leukemia.

This clonotype was detected a few times. This CDR3 is CATSVQYSNQPQHF. The CDR3 nucleotides read TGTGCCACCAGTGTCCAATATAGCAATCAGCCCCAGCATTTT. This chain joins TRBV24-1 and TRBJ1-5; D is uncertain. CDR3 size: 14 residues. From germline, CDR1 is KGHDR and CDR2 SFDVKD. The V and J ends lost 5 bases and 0 bases respectively, with 7 bases between them.

The gene calls are TRBV7-9 and TRBJ2-1, with D perhaps TRBD1 (6 bases). This CDR3 region has 12 residues. CDR1 is SEHNR and CDR2 is FQNEAQ in the germline V gene (reference sequence). V shed 6 bases and J shed 10 bases, with 13 bases lying between them. In DNA, the CDR3 is TGTGCCAGCAGTATAGGACAGCCAGAGCAGTTCTTC. Protein sequence: CASSIGQPEQFF.

The chain is built from TRBV5-1 and TRBJ2-7; 7 nucleotides line up with TRBD1. The germline CDR1 and CDR2 sequences are SGHRS and YFSETQ. Trimming at V came to 5 bases and at J to 7 bases, leaving 6 bases not matched to a gene. There are 12 residues in the CDR3. CDR3 region: CASRTGRGEQYF. In DNA form, the CDR3 reads TGCGCCAGCAGGACAGGGCGAGGGGAGCAGTACTTC.

There are many counts of this clonotype. V usage is TRBV9 and J usage is TRBJ1-5; D gene uncertain. Looked up from germline, CDR1 is SGDLS and CDR2 is YYNGEE. Trimming removed 0 bases at V and 0 bases at J, with 4 bases between. The CDR3 consists of 14 residues. The CDR3 loop is CASSVDGSNQPQHF. CDR3 sequence (DNA): TGTGCCAGCAGCGTAGACGGTAGCAATCAGCCCCAGCATTTT.

This clonotype was detected only a few times. The gene calls are TRBV7-9 and TRBJ1-1; D not certain. The CDR3 runs to 13 residues. Germline V gives CDR1 SEHNR, CDR2 FQNEAQ (reference sequence). V was shortened by 11 bases and J by 0 bases, with 13 bases between the two germline ends. CDR3 DNA sequence: TGTGCCGGGATAGCGGATATGAACACTGAAGCTTTCTTT. Its protein is CAGIADMNTEAFF.

This chain links TRBV18 with TRBJ1-1, with D hard to call. CDR3 length: 14 residues. V lost 3 bases to trimming and J lost 0 bases, with 8 bases between them. CDR1 KGHSH and CDR2 LQKENI come from the germline V gene. The CDR3 protein is CASSPLDMNTEAFF. The CDR3 coding sequence is TGTGCCAGCTCACCGTTAGATATGAACACTGAAGCTTTCTTT.

This sequence joins TRBV18 and TRBJ1-4, with a tentative D call TRBD1 (5 bases). This CDR3 comprises 15 residues. V lost 0 bases and J 3 bases, leaving 8 bases between the germline ends. Per the germline V gene, CDR1 is KGHSH and CDR2 is LQKENI. The CDR3 DNA reads as TGTGCCAGCTCACCACCTAGGGGAGCTAATGAAAAACTGTTTTTT. This encodes CASSPPRGANEKLFF.

The chain recombines TRBV12-3 or TRBV12-4 with TRBJ1-1; no reliable D call. V was shortened by 3 bases and J by 2 bases, with 16 bases between the two germline ends. This CDR3 is built from 16 residues. CDR3 in DNA: TGTGCCAGCAGTTTTCTCCTCGAACAGCTTAACACTGAAGCTTTCTTT. Amino acids: CASSFLLEQLNTEAFF.

The rearrangement uses TRBV12-3 or TRBV12-4 and TRBJ1-1, with 8 bases matching TRBD1. With 6 bases clipped from V and 12 bases from J, the junction kept 12 bases outside the gene matches. The CDR3 consists of 13 residues. The CDR3 nucleotides read TGTGCCAGCAGCGCCACCGGGACAGGAACACCTTTCTTT. Protein: CASSATGTGTPFF.

This clonotype was counted only a few times. The genes are TRBV20-1 and TRBJ2-7; 7 bases align to TRBD1. CDR3 length: 14 amino acids. J lost 0 bases, V lost 0 bases, and 2 bases had no gene match. Germline V lookup: CDR1 DFQATT, CDR2 SNEGSKA (reference sequence). CDR3 sequence: CSAREYRGSYEQYF. In nucleotides, the CDR3 is TGCAGTGCTAGAGAATACAGGGGCTCCTACGAGCAGTACTTC.